This T cell receptor (beta chain) was found in a study of untreated major depressive disorder (dated by TCRdb to the late 2010s). In terms of the full investigation: The study was a cross-sectional case-control comparison of T cell phenotype and TCR repertoire between antidepressant-free major depressive disorder patients and individually matched non-depressed controls. The TCRbeta sequencing followed up on differences in Vbeta 5.1, Vbeta 11 and Vbeta 22 usage that flow cytometry had shown in the whole cohort. Broad study findings and their caveats: The top five TRBV05-01 clones in every sequenced subject were all private clones. The sequencing comparisons used one-tailed planned tests on only three preselected Vbeta families. In the sequencing data, TRBV25-01 and TRBV02-01 usage was found to follow the flow-cytometry pattern, although statistical significance was not reached. A comparatively small study sample was produced by the strict matching and exclusion criteria, and the generalizability of findings was thereby limited. Higher TRBV05-01 (Vbeta 5.1) usage among CD4+ T cells of depressed patients compared with controls was confirmed by sequencing, with p = 0.040 in a one-tailed test.

The Qiagen DNeasy Blood and Tissue Kit was used to extract total genomic DNA from the purified CD4+ T cells. Using immunoSEQ immunosequencing protocols, the TCRbeta CDR3 region, as defined by IMGT, was amplified and sequenced. Per the original workflow: Preprocessing of raw sequence data for PCR and sequencing error correction was performed by the immunoSEQ service. After being loaded into the immunoSEQ Analyzer, the data underwent further analysis with VDJtools v1.0.7. The paired Wilcoxon signed-rank test was applied to assess differences between patients and controls. TCRdb stores this immuneACCESS table with in-frame sequences only. Part of the clones is absent; in the studies checked, under half of the shortfall reflects unresolved V genes, and no reason is known for the rest. The V and J calls and clone size come from that table; D and trimming were worked out from the DNA. This sample is represented by about 21,000 clones; 89% of them were singletons. In total, the top ten clones hold under 0.6% of the sample.

Concerning this clone: This clone's antigen is unknown. Base qualities are not recorded, but no much larger clone differs from it by a single base.

For sex, age, current smoking status and body mass index, every depressed patient had a pairwise-matched non-depressed control. European descent was reported for all participants. No current or lifetime mood disorder was present in controls, and Quick Inventory of Depressive Symptoms-Self Report scores of 5 or less were recorded for controls. Major medical conditions, Axis I/II comorbidities, regular medication or illicit drug use, and drinking over 100 g alcohol a week were all grounds for excluding any participant. From each participant, roughly 30 ml of peripheral blood was collected into EDTA tubes. Using the BD IMag Human CD4 T Lymphocyte Enrichment Set, CD4+ T cells were purified from thawed PBMCs via magnetic negative selection. Flow cytometry confirmed that the CD4+ enrichment method typically gave about 95% purity. TCRbeta sequencing was performed on a subgroup of roughly five case-control pairs selected blind to chemokine receptor expression and flow-cytometric repertoire skewing results. All blood samples were collected in the morning at 8:00 a.m., and PBMCs were isolated by Ficoll-Hypaque gradient centrifugation. PBMCs were cryopreserved by gradual cooling to -80 degrees C and were kept in liquid nitrogen until assay.

The germline V gene (reference sequence) yields MNHEY for CDR1 and SMNVEV for CDR2. V drops 9 bases and J drops 0 bases, leaving 11 bases in between. The CDR3 goes from the cysteine to the phenylalanine over 13 residues. Of all the DNA, just the CDR3 is kept, 39 bases in frame from base 1. This clonotype originated in a woman in her forties in good health. The receptor chain draws on TRBV27 and TRBJ1-1, with an unclear D gene assignment. The sample taken for sequencing was CD4+ T cells from PBMCs. The nucleotides read TGTGCCAGTTCGTTCGTAGTGAACACTGAAGCTTTCTTT. This gives the protein CASSFVVNTEAFF.